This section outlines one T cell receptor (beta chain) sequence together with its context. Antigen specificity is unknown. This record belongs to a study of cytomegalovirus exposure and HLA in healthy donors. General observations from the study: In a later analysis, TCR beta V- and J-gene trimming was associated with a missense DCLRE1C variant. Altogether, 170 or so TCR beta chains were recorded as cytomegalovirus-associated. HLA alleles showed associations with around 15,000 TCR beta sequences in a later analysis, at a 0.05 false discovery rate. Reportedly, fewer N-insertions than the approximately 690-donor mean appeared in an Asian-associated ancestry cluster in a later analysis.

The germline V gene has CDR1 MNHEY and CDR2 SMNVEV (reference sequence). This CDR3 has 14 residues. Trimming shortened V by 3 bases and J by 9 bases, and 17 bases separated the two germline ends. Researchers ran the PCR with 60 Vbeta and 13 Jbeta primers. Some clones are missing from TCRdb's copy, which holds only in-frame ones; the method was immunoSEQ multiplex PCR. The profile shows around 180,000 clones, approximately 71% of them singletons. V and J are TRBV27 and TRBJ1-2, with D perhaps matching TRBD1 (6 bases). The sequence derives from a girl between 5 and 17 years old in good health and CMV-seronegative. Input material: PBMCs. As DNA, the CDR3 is TGTGCCAGCAGTTTCGGACAGTGGGTTACTAGCTACACCTTC. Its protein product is CASSFGQWVTSYTF.